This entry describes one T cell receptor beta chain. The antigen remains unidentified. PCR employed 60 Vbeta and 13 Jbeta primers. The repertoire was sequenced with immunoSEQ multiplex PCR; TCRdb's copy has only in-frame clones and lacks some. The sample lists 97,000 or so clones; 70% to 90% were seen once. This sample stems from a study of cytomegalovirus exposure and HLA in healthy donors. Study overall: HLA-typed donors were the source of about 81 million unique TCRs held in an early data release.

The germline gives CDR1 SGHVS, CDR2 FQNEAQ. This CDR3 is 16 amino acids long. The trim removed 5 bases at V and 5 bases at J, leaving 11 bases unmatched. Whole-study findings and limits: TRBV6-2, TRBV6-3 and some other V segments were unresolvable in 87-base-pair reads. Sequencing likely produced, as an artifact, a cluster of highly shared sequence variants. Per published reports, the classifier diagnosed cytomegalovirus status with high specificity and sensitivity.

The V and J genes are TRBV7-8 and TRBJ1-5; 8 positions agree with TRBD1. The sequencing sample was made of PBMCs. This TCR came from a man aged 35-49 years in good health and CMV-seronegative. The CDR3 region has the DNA TGTGCCAGCAGCAAATGGACAGGGAGTCTAGATCAGCCCCAGCATTTT. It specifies CASSKWTGSLDQPQHF.